Following are 6 T cell receptor beta chains from one sample sequenced in a study of blood T cell repertoires in COVID-19. Sequencing was performed with immunoSEQ multiplex PCR; in TCRdb, only in-frame clones are kept and a portion is missing. The sample includes around 82,000 clones, 75% to 90% of them seen just once. Material for sequencing was peripheral blood. These receptors came from an older man with COVID-19, enrolled during active disease.

The V gene is TRBV25-1, the J gene TRBJ2-3; TRBD1 agrees at 11 bases. The CDR3 sequence is 15 residues long. The germline gives CDR1 MGHDK, CDR2 SYGVNS. The V segment lost 2 bases and the J segment 5 bases; nucleotides outside the gene matches: 3. CDR3 in amino acids: CASSEPGTGGDTQYF. The DNA for the CDR3 is TGTGCCAGCAGTGAACCCGGGACAGGGGGAGATACGCAGTATTTT.

This chain joins TRBV5-1 and TRBJ2-1; 15 bases are a match to TRBD2. CDR3 length equals 19 residues. Germline V gene lookup returns CDR1 SGHRS and CDR2 YFSETQ. V was pared by 0 bases and J by 0 bases, with 4 bases of the junction left unmatched. The DNA of the CDR3 is TGCGCCAGCAGCTTGGCCGGGACTAGCGGGGGGAGCTCCTACAATGAGCAGTTCTTC. Translation gives CASSLAGTSGGSSYNEQFF. Drawing the rest from reference TRBV5-1 and TRBJ2-1, the complete variable domain is KAGVTQTPRYLIKTRGQQVTLSCSPISGHRSVSWYQQTPGQGLQFLFEYFSETQRNKGNFPGRFSGRQFSNSRSEMNVSTLELGDSALYLCASSLAGTSGGSSYNEQFFGPGTRLTVL.

The chain has TRBV15 and TRBJ1-5; D remains ambiguous. Between the trimmed V and J ends, which lost 0 bases and 4 bases, there was a span of 10 bases. Germline V lookup: CDR1 LNHNV, CDR2 YYDKDF (reference sequence). This CDR3 is built from 15 residues. The CDR3 sequence: CATSREAAGNQPQHF. Here the CDR3 DNA reads TGTGCCACCAGCAGAGAGGCAGCCGGGAATCAGCCCCAGCATTTT.

The V and J genes are TRBV7-9 and TRBJ1-3; no clear D. CDR1 and CDR2 (germline): SEHNR, FQNEAQ (reference sequence). The ends were cut back, 2 bases at V and 1 base at J, with 12 bases in the middle. The CDR3 sequence is 16 residues long. The CDR3 sequence is CASSLRGTPSGNTIYF. DNA of the CDR3: TGTGCCAGCAGCTTAAGAGGCACCCCATCTGGAAACACCATATATTTT.

The chain carries TRBV19 and TRBJ2-3, with 9 bases aligning to TRBD2. The CDR3 is 16 residues long. Trimming at V came to 2 bases and at J to 5 bases, leaving 8 bases not matched to a gene. Germline lookup yields CDR1 LNHDA and CDR2 SQIVND (reference sequence). For the CDR3, the DNA is TGTGCCAGTAGTATAAATCGCGGGGGGGCCCAAGATACGCAGTATTTT. Translation: CASSINRGGAQDTQYF.

The J gene is TRBJ2-7, the V gene TRBV7-2; 15 nucleotides match TRBD2. The CDR3 has 16 residues. The junction had 3 bases not matched to a gene; V was cut back by 3 bases and J by 3 bases. The germline V gene encodes CDR1 SGHTA and CDR2 FQGNSA. The DNA for the CDR3 is TGTGCCAGCAGCTTTCGGACTAGCGGGGGGGTCTACGAGCAGTACTTC. Its translation is CASSFRTSGGVYEQYF.